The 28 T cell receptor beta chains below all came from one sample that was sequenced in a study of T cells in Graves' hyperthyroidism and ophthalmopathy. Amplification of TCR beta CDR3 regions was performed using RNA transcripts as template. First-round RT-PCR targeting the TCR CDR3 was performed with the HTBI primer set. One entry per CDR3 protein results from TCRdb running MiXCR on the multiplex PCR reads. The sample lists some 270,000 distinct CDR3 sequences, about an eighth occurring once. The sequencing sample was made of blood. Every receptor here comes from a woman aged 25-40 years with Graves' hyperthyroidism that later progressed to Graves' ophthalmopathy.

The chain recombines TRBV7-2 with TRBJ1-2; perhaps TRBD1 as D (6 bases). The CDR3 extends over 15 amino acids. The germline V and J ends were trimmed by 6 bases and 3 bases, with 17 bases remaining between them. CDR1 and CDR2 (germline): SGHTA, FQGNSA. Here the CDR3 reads CASSPSPDSHYGYTF. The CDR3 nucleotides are TGTGCCAGCAGTCCCAGCCCGGACAGCCACTATGGCTACACCTTC.

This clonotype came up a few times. CDR3 region: CASSQDSDSTLFAPDEQFF. The CDR3 DNA is TGCGCCAGCAGCCAAGATTCGGATTCGACGCTTTTTGCCCCGGATGAGCAGTTCTTC. V gene TRBV4-1 combines with J gene TRBJ2-1; no clear D gene. Trimming stripped 0 bases from V and 8 bases from J, with 26 bases between. This CDR3 contains 19 residues. From germline, CDR1 is MGHRA and CDR2 YSYEKL.

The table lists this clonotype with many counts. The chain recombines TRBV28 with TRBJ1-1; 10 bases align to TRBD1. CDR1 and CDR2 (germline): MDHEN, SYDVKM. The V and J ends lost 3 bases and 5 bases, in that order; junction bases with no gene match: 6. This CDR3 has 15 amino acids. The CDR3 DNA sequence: TGTGCCAGCAGTTTCTTCGACAGGGGGCGAACTGAAGCTTTCTTT. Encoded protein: CASSFFDRGRTEAFF.

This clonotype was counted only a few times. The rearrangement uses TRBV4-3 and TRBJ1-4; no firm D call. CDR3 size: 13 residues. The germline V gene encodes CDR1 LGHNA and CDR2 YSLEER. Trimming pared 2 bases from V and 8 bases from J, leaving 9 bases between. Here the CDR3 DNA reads TGCGCCAGCAGCCAAAGGGTTCAGGAAAAACTGTTTTTT. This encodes CASSQRVQEKLFF.

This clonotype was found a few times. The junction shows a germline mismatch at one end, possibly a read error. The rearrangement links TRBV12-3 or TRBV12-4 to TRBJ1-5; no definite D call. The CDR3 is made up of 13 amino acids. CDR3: CASSLGSSQPQHF. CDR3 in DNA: TGTGCCAGCAGTTTAGGCAGCAGTCAGCCCCAGCATTTT.

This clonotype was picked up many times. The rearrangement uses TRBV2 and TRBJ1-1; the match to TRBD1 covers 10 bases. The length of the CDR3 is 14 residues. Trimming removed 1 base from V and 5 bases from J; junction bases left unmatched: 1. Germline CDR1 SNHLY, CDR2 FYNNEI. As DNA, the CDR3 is TGTGCCAGCAGTGAAGGACAGGGGGCTACTGAAGCTTTCTTT. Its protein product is CASSEGQGATEAFF.

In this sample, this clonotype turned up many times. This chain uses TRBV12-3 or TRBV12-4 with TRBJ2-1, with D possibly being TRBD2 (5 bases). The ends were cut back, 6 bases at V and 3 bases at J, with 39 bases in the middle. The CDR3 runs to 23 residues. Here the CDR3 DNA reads TGTGCCAGCAGGTCACGTAGCGAGAAAAGATCCTCAAGCGGTAGTAGTCTCTACAATGAGCAGTTCTTC. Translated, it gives CASRSRSEKRSSSGSSLYNEQFF.

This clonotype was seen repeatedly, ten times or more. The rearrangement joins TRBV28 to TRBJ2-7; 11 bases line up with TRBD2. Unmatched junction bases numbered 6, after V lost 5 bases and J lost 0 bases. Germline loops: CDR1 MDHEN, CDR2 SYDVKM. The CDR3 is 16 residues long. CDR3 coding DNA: TGTGCCAGCAGTCCTTCCGGGACTAGCGGCTCCTACGAGCAGTACTTC. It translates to CASSPSGTSGSYEQYF.

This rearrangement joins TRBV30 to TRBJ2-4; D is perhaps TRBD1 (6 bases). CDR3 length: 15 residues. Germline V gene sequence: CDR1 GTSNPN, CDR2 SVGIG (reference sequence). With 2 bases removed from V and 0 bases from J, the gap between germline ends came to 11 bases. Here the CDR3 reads CAWSRTRGAKNIQYF. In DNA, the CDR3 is TGTGCCTGGAGTAGGACCAGGGGAGCCAAAAACATTCAGTACTTC.

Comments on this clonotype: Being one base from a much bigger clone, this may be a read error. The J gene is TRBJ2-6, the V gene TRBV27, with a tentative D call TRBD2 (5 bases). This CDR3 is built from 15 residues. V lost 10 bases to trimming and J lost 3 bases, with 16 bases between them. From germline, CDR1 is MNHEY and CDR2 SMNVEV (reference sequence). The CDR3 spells CANMELDLGANVLTF. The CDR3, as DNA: TGTGCCAACATGGAACTAGACCTTGGGGCCAACGTCCTGACTTTC.

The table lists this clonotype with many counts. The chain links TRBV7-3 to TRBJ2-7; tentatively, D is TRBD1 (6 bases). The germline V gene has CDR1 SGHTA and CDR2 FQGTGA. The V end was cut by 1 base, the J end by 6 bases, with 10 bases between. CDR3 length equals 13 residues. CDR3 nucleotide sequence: TGTGCCAGCAGCTTAAACAGGGAAGGCGAGCAGTACTTC. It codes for CASSLNREGEQYF.

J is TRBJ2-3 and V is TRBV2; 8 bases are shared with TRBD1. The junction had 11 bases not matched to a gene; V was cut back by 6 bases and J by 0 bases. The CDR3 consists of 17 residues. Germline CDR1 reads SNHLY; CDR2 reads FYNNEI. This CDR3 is CASRVGQATLSTDTQYF. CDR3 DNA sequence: TGTGCCAGCAGGGTGGGACAGGCGACGCTTAGCACAGATACGCAGTATTTT.

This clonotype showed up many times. The CDR3 nucleotides read TGTGCCACCAGTGAGAAGAACACTGAAGCTTTCTTT. Protein sequence: CATSEKNTEAFF. This rearrangement joins TRBV24-1 to TRBJ1-1; D gene unclear. V lost 4 bases and J 1 base, leaving 3 bases between the germline ends. This CDR3 is built from 12 residues. Germline CDR1 reads KGHDR; CDR2 reads SFDVKD.

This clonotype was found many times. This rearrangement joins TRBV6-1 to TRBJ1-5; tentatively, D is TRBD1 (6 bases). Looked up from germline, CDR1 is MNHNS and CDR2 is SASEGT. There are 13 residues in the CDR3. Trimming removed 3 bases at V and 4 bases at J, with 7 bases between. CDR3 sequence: CASSDRGNQPQHF. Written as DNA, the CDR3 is TGTGCCAGCAGTGACAGGGGAAATCAGCCCCAGCATTTT.

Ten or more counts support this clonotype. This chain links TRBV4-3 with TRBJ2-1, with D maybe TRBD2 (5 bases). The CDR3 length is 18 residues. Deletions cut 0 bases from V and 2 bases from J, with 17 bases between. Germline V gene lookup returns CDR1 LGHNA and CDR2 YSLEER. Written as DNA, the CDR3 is TGCGCCAGCAGCCAAGATTCCGATGCGCGGGCGGCCTACAATGAGCAGTTCTTC. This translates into CASSQDSDARAAYNEQFF.

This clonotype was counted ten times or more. CDR3 in DNA: TGTGCCATCAGTTCCTCTAGCGGTCCCTACGAGCAGTACTTC. This codes for CAISSSSGPYEQYF. The chain links TRBV10-3 to TRBJ2-7; 7 nucleotides align to TRBD2. The CDR3 length is 14 residues. J gave up 2 bases and V 5 bases, and 6 bases lay outside the gene matches. From germline, CDR1 is ENHRY and CDR2 SYGVKD.

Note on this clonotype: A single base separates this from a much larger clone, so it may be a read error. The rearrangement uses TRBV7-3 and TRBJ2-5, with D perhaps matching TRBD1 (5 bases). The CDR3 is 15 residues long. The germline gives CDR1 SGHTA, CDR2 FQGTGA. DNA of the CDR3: TGTGCCAGCAGCACCCACAGACAGTCCGGAGAGACCCGGTACTTC. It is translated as CASSTHRQSGETRYF.

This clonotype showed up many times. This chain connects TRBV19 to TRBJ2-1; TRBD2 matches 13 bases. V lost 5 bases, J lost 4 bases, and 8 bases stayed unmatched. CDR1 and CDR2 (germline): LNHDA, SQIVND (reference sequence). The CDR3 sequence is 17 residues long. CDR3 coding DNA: TGTGCCAGTAGTGTCGGACTAGCGGGAGTAGGGTACAATGAGCAGTTCTTC. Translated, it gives CASSVGLAGVGYNEQFF.

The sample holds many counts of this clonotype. The CDR3 bases are TGTGCCAGACCCCACCGGGCGCCTGAAGCTTTCTTT. This translates into CARPHRAPEAFF. This rearrangement joins TRBV19 to TRBJ1-1; D gene unclear. This CDR3 spans 12 amino acids. Germline lookup yields CDR1 LNHDA and CDR2 SQIVND (reference sequence). The germline V and J ends were trimmed by 9 bases and 6 bases, with 14 bases remaining between them.

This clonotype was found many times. CDR3 loop: CASSGISYNEQFF. CDR3 in DNA: TGTGCCAGCAGTGGGATCTCCTACAATGAGCAGTTCTTC. The chain joins TRBV28 to TRBJ2-1; unclear D gene. The germline gives CDR1 MDHEN, CDR2 SYDVKM. Trimming stripped 5 bases from V and 0 bases from J, with 5 bases between. The CDR3 sequence is 13 residues long.

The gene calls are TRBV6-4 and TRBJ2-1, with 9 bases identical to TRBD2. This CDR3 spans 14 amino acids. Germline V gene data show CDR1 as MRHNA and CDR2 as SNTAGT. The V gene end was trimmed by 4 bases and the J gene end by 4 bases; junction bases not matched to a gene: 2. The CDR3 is CASSASGEYNEQFF. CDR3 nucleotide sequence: TGTGCCAGCAGTGCTAGCGGGGAGTACAATGAGCAGTTCTTC.

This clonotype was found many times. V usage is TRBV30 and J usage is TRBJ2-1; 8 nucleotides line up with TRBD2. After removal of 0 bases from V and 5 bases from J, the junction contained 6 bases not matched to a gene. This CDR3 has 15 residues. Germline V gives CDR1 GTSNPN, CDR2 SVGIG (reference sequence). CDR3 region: CAWSVPSGPHNEQFF. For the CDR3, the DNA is TGTGCCTGGAGTGTACCTAGCGGGCCTCACAATGAGCAGTTCTTC.

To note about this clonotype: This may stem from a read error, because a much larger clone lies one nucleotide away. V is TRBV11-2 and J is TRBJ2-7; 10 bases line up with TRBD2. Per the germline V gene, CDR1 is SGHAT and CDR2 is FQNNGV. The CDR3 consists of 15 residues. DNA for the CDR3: TGTGCCAGCAGCTTCCTAGCGGGAGTAACCTACGTGCAGTACTTC. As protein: CASSFLAGVTYVQYF.

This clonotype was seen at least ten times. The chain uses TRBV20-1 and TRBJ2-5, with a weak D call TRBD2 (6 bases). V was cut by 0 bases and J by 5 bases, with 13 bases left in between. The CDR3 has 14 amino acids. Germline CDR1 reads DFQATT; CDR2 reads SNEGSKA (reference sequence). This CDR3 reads CSARDRGGIETQYF. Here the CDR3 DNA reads TGCAGTGCTAGAGATCGGGGCGGGATTGAGACCCAGTACTTC.

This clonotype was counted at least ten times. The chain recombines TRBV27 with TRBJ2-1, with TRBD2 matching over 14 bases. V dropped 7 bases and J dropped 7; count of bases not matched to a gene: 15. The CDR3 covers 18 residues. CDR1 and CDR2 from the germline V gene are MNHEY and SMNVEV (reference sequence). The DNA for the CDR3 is TGTGCCAGCACCAAGGACGGGGGACTAGCGGGAGTGGGGAATGAGCAGTTCTTC. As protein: CASTKDGGLAGVGNEQFF.

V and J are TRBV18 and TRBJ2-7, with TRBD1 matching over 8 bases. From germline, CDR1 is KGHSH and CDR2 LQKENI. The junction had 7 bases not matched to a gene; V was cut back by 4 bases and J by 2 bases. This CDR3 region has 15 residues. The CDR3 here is CASSRGQGWTYEQYF. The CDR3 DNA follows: TGTGCCAGCTCACGTGGACAGGGTTGGACCTACGAGCAGTACTTC.

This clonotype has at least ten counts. CDR3 sequence: CASSSARSANTQYF. CDR3 nucleotide sequence: TGTGCCAGCAGCTCGGCCCGATCCGCAAATACGCAGTATTTT. V usage is TRBV28 and J usage is TRBJ2-3; D remains unclear. The CDR3 spans 14 residues. Germline V lookup: CDR1 MDHEN, CDR2 SYDVKM. Trimming removed 6 bases at V and 7 bases at J, with 17 bases between.

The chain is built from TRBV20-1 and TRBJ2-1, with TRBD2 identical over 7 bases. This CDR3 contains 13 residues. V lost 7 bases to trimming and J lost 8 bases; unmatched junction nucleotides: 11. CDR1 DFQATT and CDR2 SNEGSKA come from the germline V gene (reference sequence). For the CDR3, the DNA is TGCAGTGTTGGGGGGGGGAGAAGTTATGAGCAGTTCTTC. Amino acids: CSVGGGRSYEQFF.